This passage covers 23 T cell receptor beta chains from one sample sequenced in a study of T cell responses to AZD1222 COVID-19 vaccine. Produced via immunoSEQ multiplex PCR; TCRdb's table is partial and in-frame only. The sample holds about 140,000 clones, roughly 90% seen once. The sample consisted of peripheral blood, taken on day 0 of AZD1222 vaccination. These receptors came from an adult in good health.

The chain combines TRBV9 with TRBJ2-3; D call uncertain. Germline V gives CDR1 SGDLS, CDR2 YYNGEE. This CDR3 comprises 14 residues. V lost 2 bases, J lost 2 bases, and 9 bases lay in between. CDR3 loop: CASSVSGFTDTQYF. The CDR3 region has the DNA TGTGCCAGCAGCGTTTCCGGATTCACAGATACGCAGTATTTT.

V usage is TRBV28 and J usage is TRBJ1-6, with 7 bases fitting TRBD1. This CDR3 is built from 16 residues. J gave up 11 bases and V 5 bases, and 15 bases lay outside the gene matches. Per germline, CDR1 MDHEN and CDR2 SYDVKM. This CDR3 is CASSPLIRQGHTPLHF. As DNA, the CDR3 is TGTGCCAGCAGTCCTTTAATTAGACAGGGACATACACCCCTCCACTTT.

The CDR3 DNA follows: TGCGCCAGCAGCTATTCCGGGACAGACACTGAAGCTTTCTTT. Translated, it gives CASSYSGTDTEAFF. The rearrangement uses TRBV5-1 and TRBJ1-1; 7 nucleotides line up with TRBD1. After removal of 3 bases from V and 3 bases from J, the junction contained 5 bases not matched to a gene. This CDR3 contains 14 residues. Germline V CDR1 and CDR2: SGHRS, YFSETQ.

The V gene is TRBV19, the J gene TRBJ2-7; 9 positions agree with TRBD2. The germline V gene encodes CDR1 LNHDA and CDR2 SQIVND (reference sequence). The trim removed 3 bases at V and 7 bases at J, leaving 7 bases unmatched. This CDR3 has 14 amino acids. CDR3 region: CASSIGLAGTEQYF. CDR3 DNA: TGTGCCAGTAGTATCGGGCTAGCGGGAACGGAGCAGTACTTC.

CDR3 coding DNA: TGTGCCAGCAGTTACCTCCGGACTAGCGGGGGGGAAACCCAGTACTTC. Encoded protein: CASSYLRTSGGETQYF. J is TRBJ2-5 and V is TRBV6-2 or TRBV6-3, with 15 bases matching TRBD2. The trim removed 2 bases at V and 8 bases at J, leaving 6 bases unmatched. The CDR3 sequence is 16 residues long. Germline CDR1 and CDR2: MNHEY and SVGEGT.

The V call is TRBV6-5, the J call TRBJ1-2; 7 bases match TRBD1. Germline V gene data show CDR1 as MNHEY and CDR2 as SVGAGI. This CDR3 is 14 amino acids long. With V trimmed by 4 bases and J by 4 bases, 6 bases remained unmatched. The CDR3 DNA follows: TGTGCCAGCAGTTTCAGTAGACAGGGCTATGGCTACACCTTC. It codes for CASSFSRQGYGYTF.

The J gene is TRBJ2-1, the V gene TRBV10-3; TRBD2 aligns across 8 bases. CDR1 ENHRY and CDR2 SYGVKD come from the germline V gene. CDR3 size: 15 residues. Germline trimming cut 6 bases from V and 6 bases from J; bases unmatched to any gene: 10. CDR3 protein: CAIRGPGLATNEQFF. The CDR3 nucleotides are TGTGCCATCAGGGGACCCGGACTAGCCACCAATGAGCAGTTCTTC.

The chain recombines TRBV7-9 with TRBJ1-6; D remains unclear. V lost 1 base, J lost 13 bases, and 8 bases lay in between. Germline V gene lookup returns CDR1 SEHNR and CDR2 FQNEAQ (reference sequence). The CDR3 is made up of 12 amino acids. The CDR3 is CASSLGQPPLHF. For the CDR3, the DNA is TGTGCCAGCAGCTTAGGGCAGCCGCCCCTCCACTTT. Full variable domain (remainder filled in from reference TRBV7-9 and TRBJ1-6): DTGVSQNPRHKITKRGQNVTFRCDPISEHNRLYWYRQTLGQGPEFLTYFQNEAQLEKSRLLSDRFSAERPKGSFSTLEIQRTEQGDSAMYLCASSLGQPPLHFGNGTRLTVT.

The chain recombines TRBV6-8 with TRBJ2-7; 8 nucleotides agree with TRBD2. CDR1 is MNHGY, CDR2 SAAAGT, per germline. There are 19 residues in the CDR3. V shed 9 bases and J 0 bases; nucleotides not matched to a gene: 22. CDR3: CASPPGRESRLGGSYEQYF. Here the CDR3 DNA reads TGTGCCAGTCCCCCCGGGAGGGAGAGCCGACTTGGGGGCTCCTACGAGCAGTACTTC.

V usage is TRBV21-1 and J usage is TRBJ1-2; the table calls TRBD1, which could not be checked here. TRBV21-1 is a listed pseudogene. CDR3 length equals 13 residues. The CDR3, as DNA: TGTGCCACCTCGACAGGGGCTAACTATGGCTACACCTTC. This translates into CATSTGANYGYTF.

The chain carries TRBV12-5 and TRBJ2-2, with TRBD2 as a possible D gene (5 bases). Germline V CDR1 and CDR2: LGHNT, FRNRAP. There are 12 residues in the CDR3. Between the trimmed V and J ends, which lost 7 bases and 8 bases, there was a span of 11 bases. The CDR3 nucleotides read TGTGCTAGTGTTGGAGGAGTGGGGGAGCTGTTTTTT. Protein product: CASVGGVGELFF.

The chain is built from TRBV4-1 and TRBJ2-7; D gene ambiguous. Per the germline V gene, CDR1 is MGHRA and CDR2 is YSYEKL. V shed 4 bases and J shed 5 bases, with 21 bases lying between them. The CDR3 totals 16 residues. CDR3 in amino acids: CASSLTVFLVRHEQYF. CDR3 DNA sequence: TGCGCCAGCAGCCTAACGGTGTTCCTGGTGAGGCACGAGCAGTACTTC.

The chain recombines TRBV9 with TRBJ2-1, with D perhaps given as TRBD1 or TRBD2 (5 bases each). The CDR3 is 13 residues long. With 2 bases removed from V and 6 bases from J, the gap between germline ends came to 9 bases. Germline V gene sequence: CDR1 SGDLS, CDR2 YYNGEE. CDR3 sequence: CASSVGAVNEQFF. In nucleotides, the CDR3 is TGTGCCAGCAGCGTCGGGGCTGTCAATGAGCAGTTCTTC.

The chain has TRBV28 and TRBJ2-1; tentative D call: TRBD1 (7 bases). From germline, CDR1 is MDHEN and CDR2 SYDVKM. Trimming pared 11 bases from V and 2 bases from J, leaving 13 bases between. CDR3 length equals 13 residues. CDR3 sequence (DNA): TGTGCCGCGGGACAGCGACCCTACAATGAGCAGTTCTTC. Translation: CAAGQRPYNEQFF.

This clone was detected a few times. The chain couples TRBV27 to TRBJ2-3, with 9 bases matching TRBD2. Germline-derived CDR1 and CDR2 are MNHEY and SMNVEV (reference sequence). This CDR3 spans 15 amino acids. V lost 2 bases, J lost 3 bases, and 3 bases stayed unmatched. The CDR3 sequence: CASSLSLAGTDTQYF. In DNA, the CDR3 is TGTGCCAGCAGTTTAAGTCTAGCGGGAACAGATACGCAGTATTTT.

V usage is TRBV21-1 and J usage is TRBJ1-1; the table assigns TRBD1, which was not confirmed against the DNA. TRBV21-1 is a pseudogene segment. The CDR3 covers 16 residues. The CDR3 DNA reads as TGTGCCAGCAGCAAAGGTGACAGGGGGATTAGTACTGAAGCTTTCTTT. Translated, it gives CASSKGDRGISTEAFF.

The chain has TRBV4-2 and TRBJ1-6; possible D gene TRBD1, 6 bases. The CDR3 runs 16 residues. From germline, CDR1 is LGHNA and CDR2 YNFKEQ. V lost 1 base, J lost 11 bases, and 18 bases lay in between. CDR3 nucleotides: TGTGCCAGCAGCCAAGGGGATTCAGGGGATGGGGCACCCCTCCACTTT. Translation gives CASSQGDSGDGAPLHF.

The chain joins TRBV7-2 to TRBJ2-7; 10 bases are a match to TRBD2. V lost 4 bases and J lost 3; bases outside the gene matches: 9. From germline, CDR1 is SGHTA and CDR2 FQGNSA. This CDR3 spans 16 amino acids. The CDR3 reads CASSSSPGLALYEQYF. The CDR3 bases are TGTGCCAGCAGCTCGTCCCCGGGACTAGCGCTCTACGAGCAGTACTTC.

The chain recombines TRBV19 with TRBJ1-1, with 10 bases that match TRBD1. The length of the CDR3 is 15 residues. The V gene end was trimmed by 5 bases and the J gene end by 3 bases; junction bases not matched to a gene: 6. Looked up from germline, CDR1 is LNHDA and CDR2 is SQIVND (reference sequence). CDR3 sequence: CASSVDRGHYTEAFF. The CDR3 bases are TGTGCCAGTAGTGTCGACAGGGGGCACTACACTGAAGCTTTCTTT.

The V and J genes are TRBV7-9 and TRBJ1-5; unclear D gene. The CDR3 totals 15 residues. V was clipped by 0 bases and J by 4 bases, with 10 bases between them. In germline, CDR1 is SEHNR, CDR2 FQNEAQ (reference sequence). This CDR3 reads CASSLARTDNQPQHF. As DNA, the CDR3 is TGTGCCAGCAGCTTAGCGCGGACTGATAATCAGCCCCAGCATTTT.

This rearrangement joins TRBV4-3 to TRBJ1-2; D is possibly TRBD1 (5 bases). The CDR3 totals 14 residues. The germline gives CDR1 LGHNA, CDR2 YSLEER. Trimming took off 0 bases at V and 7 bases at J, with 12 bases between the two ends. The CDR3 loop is CASSQEGGVGGYTF. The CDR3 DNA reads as TGCGCCAGCAGCCAAGAAGGAGGGGTCGGTGGCTACACCTTC.

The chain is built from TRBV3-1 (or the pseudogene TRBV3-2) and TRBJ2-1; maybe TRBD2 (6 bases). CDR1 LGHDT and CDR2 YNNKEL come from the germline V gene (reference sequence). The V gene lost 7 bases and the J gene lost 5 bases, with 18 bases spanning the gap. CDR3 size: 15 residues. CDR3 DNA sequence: TGTGCCAGCACTTCCGGGGAGGTAATCAACAATGAGCAGTTCTTC. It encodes CASTSGEVINNEQFF.

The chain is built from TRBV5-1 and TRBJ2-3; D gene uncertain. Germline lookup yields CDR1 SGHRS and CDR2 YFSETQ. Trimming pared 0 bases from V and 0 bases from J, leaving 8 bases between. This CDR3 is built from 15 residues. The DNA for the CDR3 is TGCGCCAGCAGCTTGGGGCAGACTAGCACAGATACGCAGTATTTT. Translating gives CASSLGQTSTDTQYF.